Each of the 5 T cell receptor beta chains below was sequenced from the same sample in a study of blood T cell repertoires in COVID-19. Profiling relied on immunoSEQ multiplex PCR, and the TCRdb table lists in-frame clones only, not all of them. The sample holds around 280,000 clones, under 90% seen once. The sample comprised PBMCs or T cells enriched from blood (not recorded which). The source is a woman aged 40 to 50 who had recovered from COVID-19.

The chain links TRBV7-2 to TRBJ2-7; 7 bases fit TRBD1. CDR3 length equals 15 residues. Trimming cost V 5 bases and J 1 base; bases outside gene matches: 8. Germline V gives CDR1 SGHTA, CDR2 FQGNSA. This chain's CDR3 is CASSQIDRASYEQYF. The CDR3 coding sequence is TGTGCCAGCAGCCAAATCGACAGGGCTTCCTACGAGCAGTACTTC.

DNA of the CDR3: TGCGCCAGCAGCCAGGGGCTCGATCAGCCCCAGCATTTT. Amino acids: CASSQGLDQPQHF. This chain connects TRBV4-3 to TRBJ1-5, with TRBD1 as a possible D gene (5 bases). The CDR3 is made up of 13 amino acids. Germline CDR1 LGHNA, CDR2 YSLEER. Trimming removed 3 bases from V and 5 bases from J, with 8 bases in between.

The count of this clone is one. This chain uses TRBV9 with TRBJ2-7, with 13 bases lining up with TRBD2. The CDR3 consists of 14 residues. CDR1 and CDR2 (germline): SGDLS, YYNGEE. V was pared by 3 bases and J by 6 bases, with 3 bases of the junction left unmatched. This CDR3 reads CASSEGLAGTEQYF. The CDR3 DNA sequence: TGTGCCAGCAGCGAGGGACTAGCGGGGACCGAGCAGTACTTC.

This clone was recorded a few times. This chain joins TRBV2 and TRBJ1-6, with a possible D match to TRBD1 (6 bases). The CDR3 runs 13 residues. CDR1 is SNHLY and CDR2 is FYNNEI in the germline V gene. V dropped 5 bases and J dropped 9 bases, with 11 bases sitting between them. The CDR3 DNA reads TGTGCCAGCAGTTCACAGGGCCGTTCACCCCTCCACTTT. This codes for CASSSQGRSPLHF.

V gene TRBV7-2 combines with J gene TRBJ1-2; D is undetermined. Per the germline V gene, CDR1 is SGHTA and CDR2 is FQGNSA. The CDR3 has 16 residues. Between the trimmed V and J ends, which lost 0 bases and 0 bases, there was a span of 11 bases. The CDR3 DNA is TGTGCCAGCAGCTTAGCGTCGGTCAGGTCTAACTATGGCTACACCTTC. This gives the protein CASSLASVRSNYGYTF.